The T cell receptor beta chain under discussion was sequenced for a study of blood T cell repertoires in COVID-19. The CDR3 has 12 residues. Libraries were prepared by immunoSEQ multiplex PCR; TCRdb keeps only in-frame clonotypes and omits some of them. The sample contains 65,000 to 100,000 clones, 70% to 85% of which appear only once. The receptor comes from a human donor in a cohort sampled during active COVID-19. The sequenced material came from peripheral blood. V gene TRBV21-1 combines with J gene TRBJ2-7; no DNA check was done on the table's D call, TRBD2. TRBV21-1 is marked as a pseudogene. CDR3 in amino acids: CASSKDLYEQYF. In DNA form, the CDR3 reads TGTGCCAGCAGCAAAGATCTCTACGAGCAGTACTTC.